This T cell receptor (beta chain) was sequenced for a study of blood T cell repertoires in COVID-19. Study at large: Sites in the United States, Italy and Spain provided acute and convalescent COVID-19 samples. The cDNA or gDNA used as material had been derived from T cells, B-cell-depleted T cells, or PBMCs.

CDR1 SGHTA and CDR2 FQGNSA come from the germline V gene. This CDR3 comprises 15 residues. Germline trimming cut 5 bases from V and 2 bases from J; bases unmatched to any gene: 8. Repertoires were generated with immunoSEQ multiplex PCR, while TCRdb's copy carries only in-frame clones and drops some. The sample holds more than 65,000 clones; around three quarters are singletons and the top ten take approximately 15%. The specimen was peripheral blood. The chain recombines TRBV7-2 with TRBJ2-5; 7 nucleotides agree with TRBD2. The TCR comes from a man in his sixties with acute or convalescent COVID-19. Here the CDR3 reads CASSPRLAYQETQYF. DNA of the CDR3: TGTGCCAGCAGCCCCCGACTAGCCTATCAAGAGACCCAGTACTTC.